This TCR beta chain was identified during a study of T-cell memory formation after mild COVID-19. Overall study results and limits: What remained unconfirmed was the SARS-CoV-2 specificity of second-wave clones peaking on day 37. Balance between CD4 and CD8 was seen in clones contracting day 15 to 85, and a CD4+ lean was seen in later expanders.

The V segment lost 0 bases and the J segment 8 bases; nucleotides outside the gene matches: 4. In germline, CDR1 is SGDLS, CDR2 YYNGEE. The CDR3 loop spans 14 amino acids. A 5'RACE reaction primed in the constant segment made cDNA libraries of TCR alpha and TCR beta, and these carried sample barcodes and UMIs. TCRdb reprocessed the 5' RACE reads via MiXCR and lists one record per CDR3 protein. This table holds more than 100,000 distinct CDR3 sequences, approximately 5.9% found once. This clonotype was detected a few times. Its antigen remains unidentified. Source material: PBMCs or a T cell subset sorted from them (not recorded which). The TCR was taken from an adult woman who had mild COVID-19 (a few samples of this study predate the infection). Cell type and time point are not known. The chain is built from TRBV9 and TRBJ1-4; 7 bases agree with TRBD1. The chain's CDR3 is CASSVGQGLEKLFF. CDR3 coding DNA: TGTGCCAGCAGCGTAGGACAGGGTTTGGAAAAACTGTTTTTT.